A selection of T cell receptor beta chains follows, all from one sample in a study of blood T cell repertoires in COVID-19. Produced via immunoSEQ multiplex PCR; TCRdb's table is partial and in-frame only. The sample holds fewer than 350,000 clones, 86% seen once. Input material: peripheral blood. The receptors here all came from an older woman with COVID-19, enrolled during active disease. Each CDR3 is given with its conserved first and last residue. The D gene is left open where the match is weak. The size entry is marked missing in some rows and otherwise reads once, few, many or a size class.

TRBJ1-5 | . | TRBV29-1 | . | CSVETPNQPQHF | TGCAGCGTTGAAACACCCAATCAGCCCCAGCATTTT
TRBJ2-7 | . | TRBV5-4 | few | CASSLDGGAYEQYF | TGTGCCAGCAGCTTGGACGGGGGAGCCTACGAGCAGTACTTC
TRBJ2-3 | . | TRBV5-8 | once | CASSRGLKVTDTQYF | TGTGCCAGCAGCAGGGGACTTAAAGTCACAGATACGCAGTATTTT
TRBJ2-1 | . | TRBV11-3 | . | CASSTDTHLFF | TGTGCCAGCAGCACGGACACGCACCTGTTCTTC
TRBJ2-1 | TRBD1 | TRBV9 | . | CASSGGQGANEQFF | TGTGCCAGCAGCGGAGGACAGGGGGCGAATGAGCAGTTCTTC
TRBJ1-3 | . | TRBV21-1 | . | CASSKEPGQYSGNTIYF | TGTGCCAGCAGCAAAGAACCGGGACAGTACTCTGGAAACACCATATATTTT
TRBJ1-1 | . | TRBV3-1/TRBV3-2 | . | CASSQDRTGQVLEAFF | TGTGCCAGCAGCCAAGATAGAACGGGACAAGTCCTCGAAGCTTTCTTT
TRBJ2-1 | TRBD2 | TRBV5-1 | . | CASRPTTSGGTNEQFF | TGCGCCAGCAGGCCAACAACTAGCGGGGGGACCAATGAGCAGTTCTTC
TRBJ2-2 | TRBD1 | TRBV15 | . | CATSRVSGGTGELFF | TGTGCCACCAGCAGAGTTTCAGGGGGCACCGGGGAGCTGTTTTTT
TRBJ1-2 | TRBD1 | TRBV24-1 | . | CATSDSRTGGGYTF | TGTGCCACCAGTGATTCCCGGACAGGGGGAGGCTACACCTTC
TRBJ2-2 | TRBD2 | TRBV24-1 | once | CATSDYGLAGNTGELFF | TGTGCCACCAGTGATTATGGCCTAGCGGGGAACACCGGGGAGCTGTTTTTT
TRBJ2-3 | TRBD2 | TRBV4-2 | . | CASSQDWRGGSDTQYF | TGTGCCAGCAGCCAAGATTGGCGGGGGGGCTCAGATACGCAGTATTTT
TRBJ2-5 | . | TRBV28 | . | CASSFRGEVETQYF | TGTGCCAGCAGTTTCCGTGGGGAGGTAGAGACCCAGTACTTC
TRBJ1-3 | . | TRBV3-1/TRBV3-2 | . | CASSQDFDSSRGVFFF | TGTGCCAGCAGCCAAGATTTTGACAGCAGTCGTGGGGTCTTTTTTTTT
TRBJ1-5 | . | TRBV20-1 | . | CSASLDRNQPQHF | TGCAGTGCTAGTCTGGACAGAAATCAGCCCCAGCATTTT
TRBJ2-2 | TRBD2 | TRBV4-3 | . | CASSQEGGTNTGELFF | TGCGCCAGCAGCCAAGAGGGGGGGACGAACACCGGGGAGCTGTTTTTT
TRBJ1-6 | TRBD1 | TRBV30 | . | CAWRTDRVSSYNSPLHF | TGTGCCTGGAGGACGGACAGGGTCAGCTCCTATAATTCACCCCTCCACTTT
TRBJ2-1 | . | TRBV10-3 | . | CAIRKSGDEQFF | TGTGCCATCAGGAAATCGGGGGATGAGCAGTTCTTC
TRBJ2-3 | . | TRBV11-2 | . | CASSSSVGTDTQYF | TGTGCCAGCAGCTCCTCAGTGGGCACAGATACGCAGTATTTT
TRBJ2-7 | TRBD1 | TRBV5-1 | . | CASSPRPGGAYEQYF | TGCGCCAGCAGCCCCCGACCAGGGGGCGCCTACGAGCAGTACTTC
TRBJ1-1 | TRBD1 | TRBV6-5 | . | CASSLDRGNTEAFF | TGTGCCAGCAGTTTAGACAGGGGAAACACTGAAGCTTTCTTT
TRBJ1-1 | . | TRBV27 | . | CASSLGQTNTEAFF | TGTGCCAGCAGTTTAGGACAGACAAACACTGAAGCTTTCTTT
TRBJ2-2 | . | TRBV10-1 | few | CASSGNRWTGELFF | TGCGCCAGCAGTGGTAACAGATGGACCGGGGAGCTGTTTTTT
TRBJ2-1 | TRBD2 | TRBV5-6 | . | CASSAHPSGSYNEQFF | TGTGCCAGCAGCGCCCACCCTAGCGGATCCTACAATGAGCAGTTCTTC
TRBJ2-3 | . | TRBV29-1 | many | CSVEAALPYTDTQYF | TGCAGCGTTGAAGCTGCGCTACCTTACACAGATACGCAGTATTTT
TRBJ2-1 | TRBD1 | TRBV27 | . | CASSWTGSSYNEQFF | TGTGCCAGCAGTTGGACAGGTAGCTCCTACAATGAGCAGTTCTTC
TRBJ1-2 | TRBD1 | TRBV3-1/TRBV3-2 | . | CASSQGGQGARGYTF | TGTGCCAGCAGCCAAGGAGGTCAGGGGGCGCGTGGCTACACCTTC
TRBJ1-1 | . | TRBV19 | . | CASSPRGPSNTEAFF | TGTGCCAGTAGTCCTCGCGGGCCGTCGAACACTGAAGCTTTCTTT
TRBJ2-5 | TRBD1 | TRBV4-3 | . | CASSQADRAQETQYF | TGCGCCAGCAGCCAGGCGGACAGGGCCCAAGAGACCCAGTACTTC
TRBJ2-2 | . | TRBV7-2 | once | CASSLGTSRNTGELFF | TGTGCCAGCAGCTTAGGAACTAGCCGTAACACCGGGGAGCTGTTTTTT
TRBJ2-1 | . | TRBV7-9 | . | CASIDSSYNEQFF | TGTGCCAGCATCGACAGCTCCTACAATGAGCAGTTCTTC
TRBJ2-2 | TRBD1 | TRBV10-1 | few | CASSPRDSGTGELFF | TGCGCCAGCAGCCCCAGGGACAGCGGCACCGGGGAGCTGTTTTTT
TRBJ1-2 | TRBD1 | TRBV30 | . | CAWSVGQGRGYTF | TGTGCCTGGAGTGTGGGACAGGGAAGGGGCTACACCTTC
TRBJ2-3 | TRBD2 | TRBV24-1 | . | CATSEGLAGSTDTQYF | TGTGCCACCAGTGAGGGACTAGCGGGGAGCACAGATACGCAGTATTTT
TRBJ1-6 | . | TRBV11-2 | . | CASSLDKGSPLHF | TGTGCCAGCAGCTTGGACAAGGGTTCACCCCTCCACTTT
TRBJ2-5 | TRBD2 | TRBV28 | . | CASSLPGTSGQETQYF | TGTGCCAGCAGTCTTCCCGGGACTAGCGGCCAAGAGACCCAGTACTTC
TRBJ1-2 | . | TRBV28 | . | CASRTLTGNGYTF | TGTGCCAGCAGGACCTTAACAGGCAATGGCTACACCTTC
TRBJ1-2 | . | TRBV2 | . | CASTGDYGYTF | TGTGCCAGCACGGGGGATTATGGCTACACCTTC
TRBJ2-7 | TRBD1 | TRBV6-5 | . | CASARDSAYEQYF | TGTGCCAGCGCCAGGGACAGCGCCTACGAGCAGTACTTC
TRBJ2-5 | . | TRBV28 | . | CASSREGTREETQYF | TGTGCCAGCAGCCGAGAAGGGACTCGGGAAGAGACCCAGTACTTC
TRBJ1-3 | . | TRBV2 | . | CASRHRDGNTIYF | TGTGCCAGCAGGCACAGGGATGGAAACACCATATATTTT
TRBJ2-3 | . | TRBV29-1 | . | CSGTDTDTQYF | TGCAGCGGGACAGACACAGATACGCAGTATTTT
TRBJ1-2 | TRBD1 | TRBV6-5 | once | CATQTGANYGYTF | TGTGCCACCCAGACAGGGGCAAACTATGGCTACACCTTC